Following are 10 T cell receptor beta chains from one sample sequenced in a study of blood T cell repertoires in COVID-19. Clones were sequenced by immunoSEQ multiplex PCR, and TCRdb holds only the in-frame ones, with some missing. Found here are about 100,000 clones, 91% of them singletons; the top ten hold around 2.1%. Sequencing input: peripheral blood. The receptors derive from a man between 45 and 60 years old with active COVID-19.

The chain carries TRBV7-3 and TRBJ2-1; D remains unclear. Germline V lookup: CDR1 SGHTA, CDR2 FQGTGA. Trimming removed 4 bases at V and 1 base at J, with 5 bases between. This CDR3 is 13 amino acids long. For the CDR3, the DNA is TGTGCCAGCAGCTCCCAGTCCTACAATGAGCAGTTCTTC. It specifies CASSSQSYNEQFF.

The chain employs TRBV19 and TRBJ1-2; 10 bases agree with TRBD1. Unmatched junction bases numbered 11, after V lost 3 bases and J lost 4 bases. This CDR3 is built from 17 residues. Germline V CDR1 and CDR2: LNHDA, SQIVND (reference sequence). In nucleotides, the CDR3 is TGTGCCAGTAGTATTCCTCCGGGACAGGGGATTAGCTATGGCTACACCTTC. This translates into CASSIPPGQGISYGYTF. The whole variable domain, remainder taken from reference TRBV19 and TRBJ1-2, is DGGITQSPKYLFRKEGQNVTLSCEQNLNHDAMYWYRQDPGQGLRLIYYSQIVNDFQKGDIAEGYSVSREKKESFPLTVTSAQKNPTAFYLCASSIPPGQGISYGYTFGSGTRLTVV.

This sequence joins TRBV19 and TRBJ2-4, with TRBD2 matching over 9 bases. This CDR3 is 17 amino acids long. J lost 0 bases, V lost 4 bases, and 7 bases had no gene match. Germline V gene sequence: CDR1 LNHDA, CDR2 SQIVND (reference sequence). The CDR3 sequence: CASSNWRGGVAKNIQYF. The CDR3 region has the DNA TGTGCCAGTAGTAATTGGCGGGGGGGAGTAGCCAAAAACATTCAGTACTTC.

The CDR3 is CASSIEIGGAVAEQFF. The CDR3 coding sequence is TGTGCCAGTAGTATAGAGATCGGGGGGGCTGTAGCTGAGCAGTTCTTC. This chain uses TRBV19 with TRBJ2-1, with TRBD2 matching over 8 bases. The V and J ends lost 0 bases and 9 bases, in that order; junction bases with no gene match: 10. Germline CDR1 reads LNHDA; CDR2 reads SQIVND (reference sequence). This CDR3 region has 16 residues.

The CDR3 region has the DNA TGTGCCAGCAGTGACTCGATCAGGGGGCAAAATACGCAGTATTTT. Its protein product is CASSDSIRGQNTQYF. This chain links TRBV6-4 with TRBJ2-3, with 8 bases matching TRBD1. Germline CDR1 reads MRHNA; CDR2 reads SNTAGT. Trimming took 0 bases from V and 7 from J; bases not matched to a gene: 6. The CDR3 spans 15 residues.

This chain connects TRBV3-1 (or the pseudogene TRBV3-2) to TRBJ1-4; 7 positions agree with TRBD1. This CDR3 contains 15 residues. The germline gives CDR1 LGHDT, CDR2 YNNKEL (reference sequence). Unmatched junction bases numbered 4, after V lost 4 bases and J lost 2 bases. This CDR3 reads CASSLQTGTNEKLFF. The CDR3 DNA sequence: TGTGCCAGCAGCCTCCAGACAGGGACTAATGAAAAACTGTTTTTT.

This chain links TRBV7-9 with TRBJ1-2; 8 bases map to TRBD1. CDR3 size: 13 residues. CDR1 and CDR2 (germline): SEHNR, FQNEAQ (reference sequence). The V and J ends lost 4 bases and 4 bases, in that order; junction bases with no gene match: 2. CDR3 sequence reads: CASSSGQGYGYTF. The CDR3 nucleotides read TGTGCCAGCAGCTCTGGACAGGGCTATGGCTACACCTTC.

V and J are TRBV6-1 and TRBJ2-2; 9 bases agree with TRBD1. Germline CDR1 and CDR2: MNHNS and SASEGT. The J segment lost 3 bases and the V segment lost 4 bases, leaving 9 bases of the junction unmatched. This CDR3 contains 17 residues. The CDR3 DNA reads TGTGCCAGCAGTGTCGACAGGGGGTATACTTACACCGGGGAGCTGTTTTTT. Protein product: CASSVDRGYTYTGELFF.

In DNA, the CDR3 is TGTGCCAGCAGCTTGACAGGCACGGCAGGAAAACTGTTTTTT. It encodes CASSLTGTAGKLFF. V usage is TRBV6-2 or TRBV6-3 and J usage is TRBJ1-4, with D maybe TRBD1 (6 bases). Trimming took 6 bases from V and 10 from J, leaving 18 bases between them. CDR1 is MNHEY and CDR2 is SVGEGT in the germline V gene. The length of the CDR3 is 14 residues.

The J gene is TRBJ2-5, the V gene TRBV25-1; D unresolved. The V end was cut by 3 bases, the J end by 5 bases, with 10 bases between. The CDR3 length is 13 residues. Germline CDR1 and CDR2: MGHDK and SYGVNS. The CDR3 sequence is CASSDPGRETQYF. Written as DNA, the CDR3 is TGTGCCAGCAGTGACCCGGGTAGGGAGACCCAGTACTTC.